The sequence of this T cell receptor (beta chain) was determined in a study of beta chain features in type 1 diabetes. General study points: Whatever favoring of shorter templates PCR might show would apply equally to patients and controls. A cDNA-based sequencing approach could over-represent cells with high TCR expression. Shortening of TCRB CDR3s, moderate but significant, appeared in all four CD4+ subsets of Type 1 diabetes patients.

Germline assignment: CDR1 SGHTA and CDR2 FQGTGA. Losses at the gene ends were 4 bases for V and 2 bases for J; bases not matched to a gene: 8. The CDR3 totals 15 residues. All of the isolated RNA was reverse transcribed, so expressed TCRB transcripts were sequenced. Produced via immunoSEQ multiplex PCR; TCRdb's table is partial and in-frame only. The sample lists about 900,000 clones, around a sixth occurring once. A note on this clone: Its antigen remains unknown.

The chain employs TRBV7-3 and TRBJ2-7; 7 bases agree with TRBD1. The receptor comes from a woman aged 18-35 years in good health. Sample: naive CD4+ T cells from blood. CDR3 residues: CASSSQAGGAYEQYF. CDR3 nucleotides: TGTGCCAGCAGCTCACAGGCAGGGGGTGCCTACGAGCAGTACTTC.